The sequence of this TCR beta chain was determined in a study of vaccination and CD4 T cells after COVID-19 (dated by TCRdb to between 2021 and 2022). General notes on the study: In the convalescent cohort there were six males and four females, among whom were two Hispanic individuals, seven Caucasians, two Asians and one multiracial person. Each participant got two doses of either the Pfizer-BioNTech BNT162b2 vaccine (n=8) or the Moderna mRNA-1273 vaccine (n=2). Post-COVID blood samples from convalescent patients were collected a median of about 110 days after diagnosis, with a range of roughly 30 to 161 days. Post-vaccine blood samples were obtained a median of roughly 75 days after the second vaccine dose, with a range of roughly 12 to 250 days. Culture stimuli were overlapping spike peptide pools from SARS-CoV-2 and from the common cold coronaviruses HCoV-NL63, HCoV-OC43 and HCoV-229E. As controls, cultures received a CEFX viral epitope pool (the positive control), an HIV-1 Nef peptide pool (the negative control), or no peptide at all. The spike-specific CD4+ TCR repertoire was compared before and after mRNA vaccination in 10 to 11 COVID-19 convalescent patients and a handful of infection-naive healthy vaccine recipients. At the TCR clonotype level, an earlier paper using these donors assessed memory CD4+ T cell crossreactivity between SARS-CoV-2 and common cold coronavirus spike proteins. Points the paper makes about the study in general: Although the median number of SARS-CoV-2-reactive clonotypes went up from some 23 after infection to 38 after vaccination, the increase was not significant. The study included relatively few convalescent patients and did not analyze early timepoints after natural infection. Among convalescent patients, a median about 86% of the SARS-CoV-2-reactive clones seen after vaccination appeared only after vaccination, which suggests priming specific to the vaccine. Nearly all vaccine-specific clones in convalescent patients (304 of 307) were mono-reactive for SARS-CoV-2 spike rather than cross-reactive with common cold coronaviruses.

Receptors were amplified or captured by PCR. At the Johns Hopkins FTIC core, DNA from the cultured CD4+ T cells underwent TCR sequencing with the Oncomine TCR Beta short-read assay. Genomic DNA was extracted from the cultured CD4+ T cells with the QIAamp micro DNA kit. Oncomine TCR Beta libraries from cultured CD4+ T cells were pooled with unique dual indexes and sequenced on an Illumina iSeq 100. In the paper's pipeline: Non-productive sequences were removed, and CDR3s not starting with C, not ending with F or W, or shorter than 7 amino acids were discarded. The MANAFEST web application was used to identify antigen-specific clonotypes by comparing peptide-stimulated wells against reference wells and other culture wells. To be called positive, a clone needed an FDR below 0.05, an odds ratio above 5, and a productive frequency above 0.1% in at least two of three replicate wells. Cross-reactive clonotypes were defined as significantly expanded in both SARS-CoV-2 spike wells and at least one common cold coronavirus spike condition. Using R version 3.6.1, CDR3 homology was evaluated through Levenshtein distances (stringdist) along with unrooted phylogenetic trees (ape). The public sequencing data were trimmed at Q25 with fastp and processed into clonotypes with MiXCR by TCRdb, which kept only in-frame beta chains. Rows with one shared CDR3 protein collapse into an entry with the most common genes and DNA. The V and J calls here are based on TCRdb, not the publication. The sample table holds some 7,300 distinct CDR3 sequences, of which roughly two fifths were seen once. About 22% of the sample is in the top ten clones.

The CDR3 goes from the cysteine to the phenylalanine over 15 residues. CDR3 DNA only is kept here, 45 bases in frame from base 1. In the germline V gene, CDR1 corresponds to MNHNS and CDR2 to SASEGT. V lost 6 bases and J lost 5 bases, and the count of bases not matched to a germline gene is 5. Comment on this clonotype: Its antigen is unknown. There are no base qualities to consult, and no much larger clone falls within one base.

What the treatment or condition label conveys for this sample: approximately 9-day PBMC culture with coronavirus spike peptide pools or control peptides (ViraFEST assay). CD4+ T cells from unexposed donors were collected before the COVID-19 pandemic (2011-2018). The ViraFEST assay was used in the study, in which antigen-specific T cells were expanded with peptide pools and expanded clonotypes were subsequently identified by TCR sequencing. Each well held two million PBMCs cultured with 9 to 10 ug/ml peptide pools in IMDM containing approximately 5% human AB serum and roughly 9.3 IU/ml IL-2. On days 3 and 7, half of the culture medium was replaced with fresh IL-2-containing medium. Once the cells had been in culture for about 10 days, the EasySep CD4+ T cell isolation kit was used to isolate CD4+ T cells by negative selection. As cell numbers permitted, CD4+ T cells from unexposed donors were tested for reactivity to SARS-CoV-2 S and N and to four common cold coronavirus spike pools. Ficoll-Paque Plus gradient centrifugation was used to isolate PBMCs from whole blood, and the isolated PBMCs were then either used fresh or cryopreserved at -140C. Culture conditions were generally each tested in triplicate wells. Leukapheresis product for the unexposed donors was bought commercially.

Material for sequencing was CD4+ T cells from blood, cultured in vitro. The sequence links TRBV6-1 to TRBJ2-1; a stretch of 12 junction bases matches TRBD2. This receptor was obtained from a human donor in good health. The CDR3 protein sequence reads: CASRTRLAGDNEQFF. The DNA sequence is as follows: TGTGCCAGCAGGACTAGACTAGCGGGGGACAATGAGCAGTTCTTC.